A single sample is the source of the 27 T cell receptor beta chains below, sequenced in a study of identical twins' blood T cells. TCRdb redid the calling of the 5' RACE reads with MiXCR, one entry per CDR3 protein. The sample comprises about 370,000 distinct CDR3 sequences, roughly 27% of which are singletons, and around 5.6% rests with the top ten. The sequencing sample was made of PBMCs. The receptors were sampled from a woman aged 18 to 50 in good health.

Remarks on this clonotype: At one of its ends the junction is not consistent with the germline gene, which may arise from a read error. V usage is TRBV5-1 and J usage is TRBJ2-1, with D unclear. The CDR3 is made up of 11 amino acids. CDR1 is SGHRS and CDR2 is YFSETQ in the germline V gene. As DNA, the CDR3 is TGCGCCAGCAACTTGGGGAATGAGCAGTTCTTC. Protein sequence: CASNLGNEQFF.

This clonotype appeared a few times. J is TRBJ2-7 and V is TRBV18; D is perhaps TRBD1 (5 bases). The CDR3 is 13 residues long. Germline V gene sequence: CDR1 KGHSH, CDR2 LQKENI. The V end was cut by 3 bases, the J end by 6 bases, with 12 bases between. The CDR3 DNA reads as TGTGCCAGCTCACCCCATACAGGCTCCGAGCAGTACTTC. Protein product: CASSPHTGSEQYF.

The table lists this clonotype with a few counts. The rearrangement links TRBV6-5 to TRBJ1-3; TRBD1 might be the D (5 bases). With 7 bases removed from V and 0 bases from J, the gap between germline ends came to 7 bases. Germline CDR1 and CDR2: MNHEY and SVGAGI. CDR3 size: 13 residues. The CDR3 nucleotides are TGTGCCAGCACAAGGGGCTCTGGAAACACCATATATTTT. As protein: CASTRGSGNTIYF.

This sequence joins TRBV12-3 or TRBV12-4 and TRBJ1-1; D is unclear. The CDR3 is made up of 12 amino acids. With 3 bases removed from V and 3 bases from J, the gap between germline ends came to 5 bases. This CDR3 is CASSFQYTEAFF. In DNA, the CDR3 is TGTGCCAGCAGTTTCCAGTACACTGAAGCTTTCTTT.

J is TRBJ2-7 and V is TRBV20-1, with 12 bases fitting TRBD2. Germline lookup yields CDR1 DFQATT and CDR2 SNEGSKA (reference sequence). The ends lost 6 bases at V and 4 bases at J; junction bases unmatched: 10. This CDR3 is built from 15 residues. CDR3 residues: CSARTLAGGPYEQYF. CDR3 coding DNA: TGCAGTGCACGAACGCTAGCGGGGGGGCCTTACGAGCAGTACTTC.

This clonotype was counted only a few times. This chain uses TRBV3-1 with TRBJ1-6; D might be TRBD1 (6 bases). From germline, CDR1 is LGHDT and CDR2 YNNKEL (reference sequence). V was pared by 7 bases and J by 9 bases, with 16 bases between. The CDR3 is 14 amino acids. For the CDR3, the DNA is TGTGCCAGCATGGGCCAGGGGTTCGGTTCACCCCTCCACTTT. This translates into CASMGQGFGSPLHF.

The table lists this clonotype with a few counts. The rearrangement links TRBV11-2 to TRBJ1-1, with TRBD1 matching 7 bases. The CDR3 extends over 16 amino acids. Germline values: CDR1 SGHAT, CDR2 FQNNGV. The CDR3 nucleotides read TGTGCAACCCAAGGAGGGGCGGGGACAGTGAACACTGAAGCTTTCTTT. Its protein is CATQGGAGTVNTEAFF.

This clonotype was counted ten times or more. This chain joins TRBV11-2 and TRBJ1-1; D remains unclear. The CDR3 runs 11 residues. Trimming shortened V by 1 base and J by 8 bases, and 5 bases separated the two germline ends. Per germline, CDR1 SGHAT and CDR2 FQNNGV. CDR3 sequence reads: CASSLGQEAFF. The CDR3 nucleotides read TGTGCCAGCAGCTTAGGCCAGGAAGCTTTCTTT. Looking up the rest from reference TRBV11-2 and TRBJ1-1 gives the full variable domain: EAGVAQSPRYKIIEKRQSVAFWCNPISGHATLYWYQQILGQGPKLLIQFQNNGVVDDSQLPKDRFSAERLKGVDSTLKIQPAKLEDSAVYLCASSLGQEAFFGQGTRLTVV.

This clonotype was seen a handful of times. V gene TRBV2 combines with J gene TRBJ1-5; D ambiguous. Germline V CDR1 and CDR2: SNHLY, FYNNEI. V was pared by 3 bases and J by 0 bases, with 6 bases between. The CDR3 sequence is 14 residues long. CDR3 nucleotide sequence: TGTGCCAGCAGTGACATCCGTAGCAATCAGCCCCAGCATTTT. Translating gives CASSDIRSNQPQHF.

This sequence joins TRBV20-1 and TRBJ1-1; D remains ambiguous. The CDR3 has 12 residues. CDR1 and CDR2 (germline): DFQATT, SNEGSKA (reference sequence). Trimming shortened V by 3 bases and J by 8 bases, and 13 bases separated the two germline ends. The CDR3 region is CSASWEASEAFF. The DNA of the CDR3 is TGCAGTGCTAGCTGGGAGGCTTCCGAAGCTTTCTTT.

The V call is TRBV5-1, the J call TRBJ2-2; TRBD2 aligns across 8 bases. This CDR3 contains 16 residues. With V trimmed by 3 bases and J by 3 bases, 7 bases remained unmatched. Germline V lookup: CDR1 SGHRS, CDR2 YFSETQ. The CDR3, as DNA: TGCGCCAGCAGCTACCTCATAGCGGGATACACCGGGGAGCTGTTTTTT. Translation gives CASSYLIAGYTGELFF.

This clonotype has just a few counts. The rearrangement uses TRBV29-1 and TRBJ1-1, with TRBD1 matching 9 bases. Germline CDR1 reads SQVTM; CDR2 reads ANQGSEA. V dropped 6 bases and J dropped 5; count of bases not matched to a gene: 7. There are 13 residues in the CDR3. CDR3 protein: CSVGTGIATEAFF. CDR3 nucleotide sequence: TGCAGCGTCGGGACAGGGATTGCAACTGAAGCTTTCTTT.

The V gene is TRBV5-1, the J gene TRBJ1-2; D not resolved. V lost 0 bases, J lost 0 bases, and 9 bases lay in between. This CDR3 contains 15 residues. The germline gives CDR1 SGHRS, CDR2 YFSETQ. CDR3 loop: CASSLEARPNYGYTF. The CDR3 DNA sequence: TGCGCCAGCAGCTTGGAGGCCAGACCTAACTATGGCTACACCTTC.

The CDR3 spells CASSGALAEPQYF. In nucleotides, the CDR3 is TGTGCCAGCAGTGGGGCCCTAGCCGAACCGCAGTATTTT. V gene TRBV28 combines with J gene TRBJ2-3; D possibly matches TRBD1 or TRBD2 (5 bases each). The CDR3 is made up of 13 amino acids. Germline V gives CDR1 MDHEN, CDR2 SYDVKM. V was trimmed by 5 bases and J by 10 bases, leaving 16 bases between them.

The V call is TRBV20-1, the J call TRBJ1-6; 8 positions agree with TRBD1. This CDR3 has 15 amino acids. Germline V gene lookup returns CDR1 DFQATT and CDR2 SNEGSKA (reference sequence). V dropped 4 bases and J dropped 5; count of bases not matched to a gene: 7. In DNA, the CDR3 is TGCAGTGCTATTACAGGGGGAAGGAATAATTCACCCCTCCACTTT. It specifies CSAITGGRNNSPLHF.

This rearrangement joins TRBV11-2 to TRBJ2-3, with 8 bases that match TRBD1. CDR3 size: 19 residues. Per the germline V gene, CDR1 is SGHAT and CDR2 is FQNNGV. V was pared by 3 bases and J by 2 bases, with 16 bases of the junction left unmatched. CDR3: CASSFSSGTGVTHTDTQYF. In DNA, the CDR3 is TGTGCCAGCAGCTTTTCATCCGGGACAGGAGTAACCCACACAGATACGCAGTATTTT.

The genes are TRBV20-1 and TRBJ2-2, with TRBD1 as a possible D gene (5 bases). CDR1 DFQATT and CDR2 SNEGSKA come from the germline V gene (reference sequence). Trimming removed 0 bases from V and 4 bases from J, with 12 bases in between. The CDR3 covers 15 residues. In DNA form, the CDR3 reads TGCAGTGCTAGAGATTCATCGCAGGGCACCGGGGAGCTGTTTTTT. This sequence encodes CSARDSSQGTGELFF.

This clonotype showed up just a few times. J is TRBJ1-1 and V is TRBV20-1; no clear D. The CDR3 consists of 14 residues. V gave up 3 bases and J gave up 0 bases, with 11 bases separating them. Looked up from germline, CDR1 is DFQATT and CDR2 is SNEGSKA (reference sequence). Here the CDR3 DNA reads TGCAGTGCTAGGGCAGCGCCAATGAACACTGAAGCTTTCTTT. Protein: CSARAAPMNTEAFF.

This chain connects TRBV20-1 to TRBJ1-2; 7 bases are shared with TRBD1. Germline CDR1 reads DFQATT; CDR2 reads SNEGSKA (reference sequence). The CDR3 is 14 amino acids. J lost 3 bases, V lost 3 bases, and 7 bases had no gene match. The CDR3 sequence: CSARGQSSYYGYTF. The CDR3 DNA sequence: TGCAGTGCTAGGGGACAGAGCTCATACTATGGCTACACCTTC.

Concerning this clonotype itself: A much larger clone lies a single base off, so this may be a read error. V gene TRBV10-3 combines with J gene TRBJ1-2; D gene ambiguous. The CDR3 is made up of 11 amino acids. CDR1 and CDR2 from the germline V gene are ENHRY and SYGVKD. DNA of the CDR3: TGTGACATCAGTGGTATCTATGGCTACACCTTC. Amino acids: CDISGIYGYTF.

As for this clonotype: A read error may account for a junction end that differs from germline. The CDR3 nucleotides are TGCGCCAGTAGCCAAGAGCGGGGGCGGGACACTGAAGCTTTGTTT. This encodes CASSQERGRDTEALF. The gene calls are TRBV4-3 and TRBJ1-1, with D possibly matching TRBD1 (6 bases). Germline V CDR1 and CDR2: LGHNA, YSLEER. The CDR3 loop spans 15 amino acids.

V is TRBV27 and J is TRBJ1-1; the D gene is possibly TRBD1 (5 bases). CDR1 and CDR2 (germline): MNHEY, SMNVEV (reference sequence). The CDR3 loop spans 11 amino acids. Trimming shortened V by 7 bases and J by 7 bases, and 10 bases separated the two germline ends. The CDR3: CASIWGSEAFF. CDR3 DNA sequence: TGTGCCAGCATCTGGGGGAGTGAAGCTTTCTTT.

This rearrangement joins TRBV20-1 to TRBJ2-3; perhaps TRBD1 as D (6 bases). The CDR3 runs to 15 residues. CDR1 is DFQATT and CDR2 is SNEGSKA in the germline V gene (reference sequence). V gave up 5 bases and J gave up 0 bases, with 15 bases separating them. CDR3 DNA sequence: TGCAGTGCTGCCCACAGGGCAACTAGCACAGATACGCAGTATTTT. Amino acid sequence: CSAAHRATSTDTQYF.

As for this clonotype: The germline gene is not matched at one end of the junction; a read error may be the cause. As DNA, the CDR3 is TGTGTCAGCAAGGCAGAAGCCAACACCGGGGAGCTGTTTTTT. It is translated as CVSKAEANTGELFF. V and J are TRBV2 and TRBJ2-2; no clear D gene. Germline-derived CDR1 and CDR2 are SNHLY and FYNNEI. CDR3 length equals 14 residues.

V is TRBV5-4 and J is TRBJ2-6, with 7 bases matching TRBD1. In germline, CDR1 is SGHNT, CDR2 YYREEE (reference sequence). With 7 bases clipped from V and 0 bases from J, the junction kept 4 bases outside the gene matches. The CDR3 runs 15 residues. The CDR3 bases are TGTGCCAGCGAGGACAGGCACTCTGGGGCCAACGTCCTGACTTTC. This encodes CASEDRHSGANVLTF.

The chain joins TRBV25-1 to TRBJ2-1; D is uncertain. Trimming took off 5 bases at V and 5 bases at J, with 7 bases between the two ends. The V gene's germline CDR1 is MGHDK and CDR2 SYGVNS. The CDR3 contains 12 residues. In nucleotides, the CDR3 is TGTGCCAGCAGTTTCCACCACAATGAGCAGTTCTTC. Translation: CASSFHHNEQFF.

This clonotype has just a few counts. The J gene is TRBJ1-2, the V gene TRBV20-1; 7 positions match TRBD1. CDR1 and CDR2 from the germline V gene are DFQATT and SNEGSKA (reference sequence). The junction had 3 bases not matched to a gene; V was cut back by 0 bases and J by 2 bases. This CDR3 has 14 residues. This chain's CDR3 is CSAREGQKNYGYTF. The CDR3, as DNA: TGCAGTGCTAGAGAGGGACAGAAAAACTATGGCTACACCTTC.